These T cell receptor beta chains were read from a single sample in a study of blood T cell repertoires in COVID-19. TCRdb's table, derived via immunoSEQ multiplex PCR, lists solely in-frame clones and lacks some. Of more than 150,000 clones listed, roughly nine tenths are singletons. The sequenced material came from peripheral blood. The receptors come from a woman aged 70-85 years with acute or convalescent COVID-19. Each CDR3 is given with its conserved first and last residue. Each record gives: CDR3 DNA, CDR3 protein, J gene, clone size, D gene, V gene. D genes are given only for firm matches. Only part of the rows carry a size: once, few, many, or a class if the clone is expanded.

TGTGCCAGCACCTGGGGACAGGGGGCCTCCAAACAGCCCCAGCATTTT | CASTWGQGASKQPQHF | TRBJ1-5 | - | TRBD1 | TRBV6-6
TGTGCCAGTAGTCGGGGGACCCTCCCAAGCACAGATACGCAGTATTTT | CASSRGTLPSTDTQYF | TRBJ2-3 | - | - | TRBV19
TGCGCCAGCAGCCAAGCTCCCCCACAGGGGTCGGTCTATGGCTACACCTTC | CASSQAPPQGSVYGYTF | TRBJ1-2 | - | TRBD1 | TRBV4-3
TGTGCCAGTAGTCCCCGGGACAGGGCAAATGAAAAACTGTTTTTT | CASSPRDRANEKLFF | TRBJ1-4 | - | TRBD1 | TRBV19
TGTGCCAGCAGTTGGGACAACAATCAGCCCCAGCATTTT | CASSWDNNQPQHF | TRBJ1-5 | - | - | TRBV12-3/TRBV12-4
TGCGCCAGCAGCTTAGGGACAGGGTCATATGGCTACACCTTC | CASSLGTGSYGYTF | TRBJ1-2 | - | TRBD1 | TRBV5-1
TGTGCCAGCTCACCACTACTATGGACAGGGGCAAGTGTAAATGAGCAGTTCTTC | CASSPLLWTGASVNEQFF | TRBJ2-1 | - | TRBD1 | TRBV18
TGTGCCAGCAGTAACTCCGGGACAAGAGGGTACGAGCAGTACTTC | CASSNSGTRGYEQYF | TRBJ2-7 | - | - | TRBV6-5
TGTGCCAGCAGCTCGGGACAGCCTAATTCACCCCTCCACTTT | CASSSGQPNSPLHF | TRBJ1-6 | - | TRBD1 | TRBV7-8
TGTGCCAGCAGCTTTAGGACTAGCGGGCGGGTGGGCTCCTACAATGAGCAGTTCTTC | CASSFRTSGRVGSYNEQFF | TRBJ2-1 | once | TRBD2 | TRBV7-9
TGTGCCTGGAGTCATGGTCTAGGGGGACAGGGGTCTGGATCTTTCTTT | CAWSHGLGGQGSGSFF | TRBJ1-1 | - | TRBD1 | TRBV30
TGTGCCAGCGGAGACAGTCGGTATGGCTACACCTTC | CASGDSRYGYTF | TRBJ1-2 | - | - | TRBV2
TGTGCCAGCAGCGCATTAGCGGGAGGGCTCAATGAGCAGTTCTTC | CASSALAGGLNEQFF | TRBJ2-1 | - | TRBD2 | TRBV9
TGTGCCAGCAGTTTGTTGCTAGCGGGTGAGCAGTTCTTC | CASSLLLAGEQFF | TRBJ2-1 | - | TRBD2 | TRBV12-3/TRBV12-4
TGTGCCAGCAGCTCCGGACAGTGGAGCACCGGGGAGCTGTTTTTT | CASSSGQWSTGELFF | TRBJ2-2 | - | - | TRBV7-2
TGTGCCAGCAGAGGGGTTCCTAATGAAAAACTGTTTTTT | CASRGVPNEKLFF | TRBJ1-4 | - | - | TRBV6-5
TGTGCCAGCAGCCAGGACCCTAGCGGAATTACAGATACGCAGTATTTT | CASSQDPSGITDTQYF | TRBJ2-3 | - | TRBD2 | TRBV4-2
TGTGCCAGCAGTTCCCGGGATTCACCCCTCCACTTT | CASSSRDSPLHF | TRBJ1-6 | - | - | TRBV6-2/TRBV6-3
TGTGCCAGCAGCCCCCTACAGTACCAAGAGACCCAGTACTTC | CASSPLQYQETQYF | TRBJ2-5 | - | - | TRBV7-2
TGTGCCAGCAGCTTCGGGACTAGCCTCACCGGGGAGCTGTTTTTT | CASSFGTSLTGELFF | TRBJ2-2 | - | TRBD2 | TRBV7-8
TGCAGCGGGGGGACTAGCGCCAATGAGCAGTTCTTC | CSGGTSANEQFF | TRBJ2-1 | - | TRBD2 | TRBV29-1
TGTGCCAGCAGTTACGCAGGTAACACTGAAGCTTTCTTT | CASSYAGNTEAFF | TRBJ1-1 | - | - | TRBV6-6
TGTGCCAGCAGCCAAGTTAATGAGAAGACCCAGTACTTC | CASSQVNEKTQYF | TRBJ2-5 | - | - | TRBV3-1/TRBV3-2
TGTGCCAGCAGCGATACTTCTATCCGCGTGTTAAGTGAGCAGTTCTTC | CASSDTSIRVLSEQFF | TRBJ2-1 | few | - | TRBV5-5
TGTGCCTGGAGTTCACACCGGACAGGGGGGAACGGGGAGCTGTTTTTT | CAWSSHRTGGNGELFF | TRBJ2-2 | - | TRBD1 | TRBV30
TGCAGCGTTGGGACAGCCCCAGATCAGCCCCAGCATTTT | CSVGTAPDQPQHF | TRBJ1-5 | - | - | TRBV29-1
TGCAGCGCAGGACAGAACACAGATACGCAGTATTTT | CSAGQNTDTQYF | TRBJ2-3 | - | - | TRBV29-1
TGTGCCAGCAGTCGAACGGAGCAGGGACTCAACATTGGGGAGTACTTC | CASSRTEQGLNIGEYF | TRBJ2-7 | - | - | TRBV28
TGCGCCAGCAGCCCCGGGACAGGGGACTACGAGCAGTACTTC | CASSPGTGDYEQYF | TRBJ2-7 | - | TRBD1 | TRBV5-1
TGTGCCAGCGCGCGGGAAGGGTTGGTAACTGAAGCTTTCTTT | CASAREGLVTEAFF | TRBJ1-1 | - | - | TRBV7-2
TGTGCCAGCAGCCCGTTTTGGGGTAGCGGGTTATCAACAGATACGCAGTATTTT | CASSPFWGSGLSTDTQYF | TRBJ2-3 | - | TRBD2 | TRBV9
TGTGCCAGCAGCGTAGCTGGACTAGGGGACTACAATGAGCAGTTCTTC | CASSVAGLGDYNEQFF | TRBJ2-1 | - | TRBD2 | TRBV9
TGTGCCAGCAGTACAGGGACAGGGGCGAATCAGCCCCAGCATTTT | CASSTGTGANQPQHF | TRBJ1-5 | - | TRBD1 | TRBV6-2/TRBV6-3
TGTGCCAGCAGCTCCTTTCTTAGCGGGGGGTTTGGTACAGATACGCAGTATTTT | CASSSFLSGGFGTDTQYF | TRBJ2-3 | - | TRBD2 | TRBV5-6
TGTGCCAGCAGCCAATCGGACAGGGGTAACACTGAAGCTTTCTTT | CASSQSDRGNTEAFF | TRBJ1-1 | - | TRBD1 | TRBV3-1/TRBV3-2
TGTGCCACCAGTGACACCGGGACAACGAGTGGCTACACCTTC | CATSDTGTTSGYTF | TRBJ1-2 | - | - | TRBV24-1
TGTGCCAGCAGCTTAGAACTAGCGGGAGTTGGGGCAGATACGCAGTATTTT | CASSLELAGVGADTQYF | TRBJ2-3 | - | TRBD2 | TRBV7-8